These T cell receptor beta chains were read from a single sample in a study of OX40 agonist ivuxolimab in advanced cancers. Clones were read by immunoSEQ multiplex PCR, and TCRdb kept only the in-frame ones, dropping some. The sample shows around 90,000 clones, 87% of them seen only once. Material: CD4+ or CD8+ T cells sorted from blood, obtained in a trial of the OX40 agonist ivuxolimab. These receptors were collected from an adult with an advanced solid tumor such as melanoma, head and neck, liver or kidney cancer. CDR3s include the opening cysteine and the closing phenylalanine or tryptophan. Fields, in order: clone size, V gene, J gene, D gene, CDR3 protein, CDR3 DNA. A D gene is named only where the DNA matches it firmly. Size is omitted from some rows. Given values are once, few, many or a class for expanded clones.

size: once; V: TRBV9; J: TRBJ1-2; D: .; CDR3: CASSAGAGALLYGYTF; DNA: TGTGCCAGCAGCGCTGGGGCAGGGGCCCTACTCTATGGCTACACCTTC
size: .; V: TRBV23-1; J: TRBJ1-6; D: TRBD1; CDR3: CASSLRTGSSYNSPLHF; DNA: TGCGCCAGCAGCCTCCGGACAGGGAGCTCCTATAATTCACCCCTCCACTTT
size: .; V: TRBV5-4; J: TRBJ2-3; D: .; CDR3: CASSPQHGGHTQYF; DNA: TGTGCCAGCAGCCCCCAACACGGCGGGCATACGCAGTATTTT
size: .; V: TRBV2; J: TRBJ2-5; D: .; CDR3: CASSPGGQETQYF; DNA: TGTGCCAGCAGCCCAGGGGGGCAAGAGACCCAGTACTTC
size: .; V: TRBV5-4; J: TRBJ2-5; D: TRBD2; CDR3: CASSRGGQDFLETQYF; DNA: TGTGCCAGCAGCCGCGGGGGGCAGGATTTTTTAGAGACCCAGTACTTC
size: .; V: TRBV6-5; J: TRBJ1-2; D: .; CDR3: CASRTGSPYGYTF; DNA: TGTGCCAGCAGGACGGGGTCCCCCTATGGCTACACCTTC
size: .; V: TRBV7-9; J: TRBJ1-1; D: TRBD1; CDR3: CASSPSPGGVEAFF; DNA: TGTGCCAGCAGCCCTAGTCCAGGGGGCGTTGAAGCTTTCTTT
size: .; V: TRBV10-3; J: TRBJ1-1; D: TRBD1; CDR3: CAIKDRDGGEAFF; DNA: TGTGCCATCAAAGACAGGGACGGTGGTGAAGCTTTCTTT
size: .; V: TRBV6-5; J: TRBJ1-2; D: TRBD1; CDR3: CASRITGGVGYTF; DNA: TGTGCCAGCCGTATTACAGGGGGCGTCGGCTACACCTTC
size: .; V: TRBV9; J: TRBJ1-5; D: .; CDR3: CATRGASNQPQHF; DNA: TGTGCCACTCGGGGGGCTTCCAATCAGCCCCAGCATTTT
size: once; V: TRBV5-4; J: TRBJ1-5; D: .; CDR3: CASSSSRILNQPQHF; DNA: TGTGCCAGCAGCTCGTCCCGGATACTCAATCAGCCCCAGCATTTT
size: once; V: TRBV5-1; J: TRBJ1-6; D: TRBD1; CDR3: CASSGGQGVNSPLHF; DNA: TGCGCCAGCAGCGGCGGACAGGGGGTTAATTCACCCCTCCACTTT
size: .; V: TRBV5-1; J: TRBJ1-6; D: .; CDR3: CASSPEPGSHNSPLHF; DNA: TGCGCCAGCAGCCCGGAACCGGGGTCCCATAATTCACCCCTCCACTTT
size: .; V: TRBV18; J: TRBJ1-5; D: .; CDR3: CASSPKNTSPQHF; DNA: TGTGCCAGCTCACCTAAGAATACGTCGCCCCAGCATTTT
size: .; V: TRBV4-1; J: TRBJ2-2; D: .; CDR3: CASSQGRSETPNTGELFF; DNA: TGCGCCAGCAGCCAAGGAAGGAGCGAGACCCCGAACACCGGGGAGCTGTTTTTT
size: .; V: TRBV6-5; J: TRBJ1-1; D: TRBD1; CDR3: CAIGTGGYYTEAFF; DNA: TGTGCCATCGGGACAGGGGGTTACTACACTGAAGCTTTCTTT
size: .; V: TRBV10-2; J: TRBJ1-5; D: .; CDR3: CASSPLTGQPQHF; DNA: TGCGCCAGCAGCCCGCTTACAGGACAGCCCCAGCATTTT
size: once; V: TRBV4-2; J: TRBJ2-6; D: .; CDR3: CASSQATGAGANVLTF; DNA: TGTGCCAGCAGCCAAGCGACAGGTGCTGGGGCCAACGTCCTGACTTTC
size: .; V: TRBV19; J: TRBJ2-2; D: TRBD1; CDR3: CASIGTGRTGELFF; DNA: TGTGCCAGTATCGGGACAGGGAGGACCGGGGAGCTGTTTTTT
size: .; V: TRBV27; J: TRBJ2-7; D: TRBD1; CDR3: CASSRQGPGSYEQYF; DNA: TGTGCCAGCAGTCGACAGGGCCCAGGGTCCTACGAGCAGTACTTC
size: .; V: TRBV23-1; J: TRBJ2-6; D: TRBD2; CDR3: CASSRPLAVLSGANVLTF; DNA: TGCGCCAGCAGTCGCCCCCTAGCGGTTCTCTCTGGGGCCAACGTCCTGACTTTC
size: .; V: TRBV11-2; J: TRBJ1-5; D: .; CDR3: CASSLDSYSNQPQHF; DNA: TGTGCCAGCAGCTTAGACTCTTATAGCAATCAGCCCCAGCATTTT
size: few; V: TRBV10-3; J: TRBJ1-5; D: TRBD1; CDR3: CAISEKRQGNNQPQHF; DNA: TGTGCCATCAGTGAGAAACGACAGGGTAACAATCAGCCCCAGCATTTT
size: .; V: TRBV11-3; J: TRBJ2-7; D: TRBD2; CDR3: CASSLESSGGYEQYF; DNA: TGTGCCAGCAGCTTAGAGTCTAGCGGGGGCTACGAGCAGTACTTC
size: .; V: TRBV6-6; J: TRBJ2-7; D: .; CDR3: CASSYAGQPPYEQYF; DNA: TGTGCCAGCAGTTACGCAGGACAGCCACCCTACGAGCAGTACTTC
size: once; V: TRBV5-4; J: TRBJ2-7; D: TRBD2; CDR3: CASKIAGPQDEQYF; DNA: TGTGCCAGCAAAATAGCGGGGCCTCAGGACGAGCAGTACTTC
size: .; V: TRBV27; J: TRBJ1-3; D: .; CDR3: CASSSDRGAIYF; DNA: TGTGCCAGCAGTTCGGACCGGGGGGCCATATATTTT
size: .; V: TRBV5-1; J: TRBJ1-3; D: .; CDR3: CASRTDERNTIYF; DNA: TGCGCCAGCAGAACGGACGAGAGAAACACCATATATTTT
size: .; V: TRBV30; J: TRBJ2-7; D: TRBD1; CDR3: CAWTDRASYEQYF; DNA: TGTGCCTGGACGGACAGGGCTTCCTACGAGCAGTACTTC
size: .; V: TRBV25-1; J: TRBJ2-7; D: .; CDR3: CASSDWSSGNKQTYEQYF; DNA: TGTGCCAGCAGTGACTGGAGTTCGGGTAACAAACAAACCTACGAGCAGTACTTC
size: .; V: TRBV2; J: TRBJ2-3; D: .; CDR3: CASSVYPGGRTDTQYF; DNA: TGTGCCAGCAGTGTGTACCCCGGGGGGCGGACAGATACGCAGTATTTT
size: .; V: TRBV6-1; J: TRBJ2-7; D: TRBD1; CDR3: CASTTTGQGGHEQYF; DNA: TGTGCCAGCACCACCACGGGACAGGGAGGCCACGAGCAGTACTTC
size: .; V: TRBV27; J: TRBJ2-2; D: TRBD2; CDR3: CASSFRGANTGELFF; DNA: TGTGCCAGCAGTTTCCGGGGGGCGAACACCGGGGAGCTGTTTTTT
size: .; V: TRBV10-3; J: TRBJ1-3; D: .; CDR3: CAIRAWLALSSSGNTIYF; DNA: TGTGCCATCAGGGCCTGGCTGGCCCTATCAAGCTCTGGAAACACCATATATTTT
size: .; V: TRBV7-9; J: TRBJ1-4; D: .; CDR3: CASSSRATNEKLFF; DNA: TGTGCCAGCAGCTCCAGGGCGACTAATGAAAAACTGTTTTTT
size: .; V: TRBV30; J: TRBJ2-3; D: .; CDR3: CAWSIRGGQGPNTDTQYF; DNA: TGTGCCTGGAGTATCAGGGGGGGTCAGGGGCCTAACACAGATACGCAGTATTTT
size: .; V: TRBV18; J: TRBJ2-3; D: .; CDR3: CASSPNPNRADTQYF; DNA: TGTGCCAGCTCACCAAACCCAAACCGGGCAGATACGCAGTATTTT
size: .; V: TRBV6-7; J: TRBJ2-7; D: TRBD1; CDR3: CASSYSANQRGQTYEQYF; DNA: TGTGCCAGCAGTTACTCGGCAAACCAACGGGGACAGACCTACGAGCAGTACTTC
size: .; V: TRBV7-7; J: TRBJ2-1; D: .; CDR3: CASSPVGPAGNEQFF; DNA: TGTGCCAGCAGCCCAGTGGGTCCCGCAGGCAATGAGCAGTTCTTC
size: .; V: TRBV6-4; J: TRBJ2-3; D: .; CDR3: CASSGTHTDTQYF; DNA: TGTGCCAGCAGTGGGACACACACAGATACGCAGTATTTT
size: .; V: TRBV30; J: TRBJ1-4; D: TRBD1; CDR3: CAWRGTGGPSNEKLFF; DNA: TGTGCCTGGAGGGGGACAGGGGGCCCTTCTAATGAAAAACTGTTTTTT
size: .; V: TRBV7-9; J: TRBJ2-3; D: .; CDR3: CASSVGTADTQYF; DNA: TGTGCCAGCAGCGTCGGGACTGCAGATACGCAGTATTTT